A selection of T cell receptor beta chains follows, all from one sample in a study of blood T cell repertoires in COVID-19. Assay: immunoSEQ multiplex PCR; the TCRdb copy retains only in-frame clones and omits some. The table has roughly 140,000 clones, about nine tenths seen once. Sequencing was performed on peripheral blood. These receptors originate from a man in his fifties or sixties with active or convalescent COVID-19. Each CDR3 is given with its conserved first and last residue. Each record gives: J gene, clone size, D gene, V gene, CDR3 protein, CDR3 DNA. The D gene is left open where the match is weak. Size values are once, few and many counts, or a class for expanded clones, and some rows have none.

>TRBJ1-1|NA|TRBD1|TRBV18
CASSPGTENTEAFF
TGTGCCAGCTCACCCGGGACAGAGAACACTGAAGCTTTCTTT
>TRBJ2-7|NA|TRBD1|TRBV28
CASSTDREAYEQYF
TGTGCCAGCAGTACGGACAGGGAGGCCTACGAGCAGTACTTC
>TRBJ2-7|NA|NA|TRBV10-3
CAISESGSGSYEQYF
TGTGCCATCAGTGAGTCTGGGTCAGGCTCCTACGAGCAGTACTTC
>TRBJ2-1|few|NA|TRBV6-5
CASSRDSYNEQFF
TGTGCCAGCTCACGGGACTCCTACAATGAGCAGTTCTTC
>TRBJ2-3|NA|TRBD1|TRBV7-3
CASRGTGRLDTQYF
TGTGCCAGCAGGGGGACAGGCCGACTAGATACGCAGTATTTT
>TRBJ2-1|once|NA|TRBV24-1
CATSDLASGGPYNEQFF
TGTGCCACCAGTGATTTAGCCTCCGGGGGACCCTACAATGAGCAGTTCTTC
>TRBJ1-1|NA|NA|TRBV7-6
CASSFGKSMNTEAFF
TGTGCCAGCAGCTTCGGGAAATCCATGAACACTGAAGCTTTCTTT
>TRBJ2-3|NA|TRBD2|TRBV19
CASSLASGRVQYF
TGTGCCAGTAGTTTGGCTAGCGGGAGGGTACAGTATTTT
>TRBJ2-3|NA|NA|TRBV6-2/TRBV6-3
CASSYSEGDTSTQYF
TGTGCCAGCAGTTATTCGGAGGGAGATACGAGTACGCAGTATTTT
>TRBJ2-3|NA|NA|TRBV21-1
CASSKDQGPSGRISDTQYF
TGTGCCAGCAGCAAAGATCAAGGTCCTAGCGGGAGAATATCAGATACGCAGTATTTT
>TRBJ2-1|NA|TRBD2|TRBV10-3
CAISSGLAEKNEQFF
TGTGCCATCAGTTCGGGACTAGCGGAAAAAAATGAGCAGTTCTTC
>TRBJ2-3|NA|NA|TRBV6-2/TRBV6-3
CASSARGDTQYF
TGTGCCAGCAGTGCCCGGGGAGATACGCAGTATTTT
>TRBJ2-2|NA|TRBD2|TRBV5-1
CASSPGTSSGELFF
TGCGCCAGCAGCCCCGGGACTAGCTCCGGGGAGCTGTTTTTT
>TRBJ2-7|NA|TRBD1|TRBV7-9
CASSLGGTGRDEQYF
TGTGCCAGCAGCTTAGGGGGGACAGGGCGAGACGAGCAGTACTTC